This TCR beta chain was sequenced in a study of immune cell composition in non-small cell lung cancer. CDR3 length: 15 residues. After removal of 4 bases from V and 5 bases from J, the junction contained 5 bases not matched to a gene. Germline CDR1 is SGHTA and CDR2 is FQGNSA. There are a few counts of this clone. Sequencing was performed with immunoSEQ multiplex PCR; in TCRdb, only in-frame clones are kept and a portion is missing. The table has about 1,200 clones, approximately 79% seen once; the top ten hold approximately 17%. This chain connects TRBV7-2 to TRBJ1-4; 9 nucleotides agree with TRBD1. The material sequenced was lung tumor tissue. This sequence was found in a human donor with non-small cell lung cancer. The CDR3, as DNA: TGTGCCAGCAGCTCAGCCGGGACAGGGAATGAAAAACTGTTTTTT. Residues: CASSSAGTGNEKLFF.